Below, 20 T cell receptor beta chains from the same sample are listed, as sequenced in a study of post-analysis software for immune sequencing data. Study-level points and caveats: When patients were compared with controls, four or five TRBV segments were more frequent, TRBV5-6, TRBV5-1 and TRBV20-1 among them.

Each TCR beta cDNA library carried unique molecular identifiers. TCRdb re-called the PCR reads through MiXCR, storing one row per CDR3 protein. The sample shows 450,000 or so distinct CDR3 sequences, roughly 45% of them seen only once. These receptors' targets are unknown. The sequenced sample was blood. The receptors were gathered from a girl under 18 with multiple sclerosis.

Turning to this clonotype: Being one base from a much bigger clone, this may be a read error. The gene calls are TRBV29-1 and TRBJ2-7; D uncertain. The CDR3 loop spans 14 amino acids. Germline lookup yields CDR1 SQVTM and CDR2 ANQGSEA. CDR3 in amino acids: CSARIASRGPERYF. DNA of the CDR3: TGCAGCGCCCGAATCGCGTCCCGAGGCCCCGAGCGGTACTTC.

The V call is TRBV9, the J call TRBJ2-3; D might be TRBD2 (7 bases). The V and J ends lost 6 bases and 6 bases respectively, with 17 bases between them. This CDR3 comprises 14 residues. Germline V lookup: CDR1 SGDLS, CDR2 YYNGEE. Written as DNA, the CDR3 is TGTGCCAGCACGGGGGGCCGCCGTGGGGATACGCAGTATTTT. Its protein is CASTGGRRGDTQYF.

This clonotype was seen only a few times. This CDR3 reads CASSYSSPGARREQYF. The CDR3 DNA is TGTGCCAGCAGTTACTCGAGTCCAGGGGCAAGGCGCGAGCAGTACTTC. The chain has TRBV6-5 and TRBJ2-7, with D possibly being TRBD1 (6 bases). Trimming stripped 0 bases from V and 6 bases from J, with 18 bases between. Germline lookup yields CDR1 MNHEY and CDR2 SVGAGI. This CDR3 has 16 residues.

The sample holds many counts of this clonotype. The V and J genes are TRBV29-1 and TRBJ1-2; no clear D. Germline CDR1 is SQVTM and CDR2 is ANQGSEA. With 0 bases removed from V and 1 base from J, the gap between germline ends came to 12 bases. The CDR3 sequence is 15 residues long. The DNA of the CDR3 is TGCAGCGTTGAAGAAGGCAGACCAAATAACTATGGCTACACCTTC. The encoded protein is CSVEEGRPNNYGYTF.

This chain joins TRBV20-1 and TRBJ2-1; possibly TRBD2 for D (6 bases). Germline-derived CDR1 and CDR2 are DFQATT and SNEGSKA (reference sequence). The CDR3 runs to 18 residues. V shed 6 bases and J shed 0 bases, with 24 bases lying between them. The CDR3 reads CSATEASGRMSSYNEQFF. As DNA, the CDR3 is TGCAGTGCGACGGAGGCTAGTGGGAGGATGAGCTCCTACAATGAGCAGTTCTTC.

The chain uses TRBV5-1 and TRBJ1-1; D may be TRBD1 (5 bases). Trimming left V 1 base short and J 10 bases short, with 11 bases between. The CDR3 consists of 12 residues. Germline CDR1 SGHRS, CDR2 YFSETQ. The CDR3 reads CASSLSGGGAFF. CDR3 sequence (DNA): TGCGCCAGCAGCTTGTCGGGTGGGGGAGCTTTCTTT.

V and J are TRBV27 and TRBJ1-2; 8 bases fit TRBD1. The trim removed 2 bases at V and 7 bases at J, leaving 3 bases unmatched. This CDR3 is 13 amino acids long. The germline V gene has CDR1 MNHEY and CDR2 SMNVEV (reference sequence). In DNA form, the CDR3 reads TGTGCCAGCAGTTTACGAGGACAGGGTGGCTACACCTTC. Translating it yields CASSLRGQGGYTF.

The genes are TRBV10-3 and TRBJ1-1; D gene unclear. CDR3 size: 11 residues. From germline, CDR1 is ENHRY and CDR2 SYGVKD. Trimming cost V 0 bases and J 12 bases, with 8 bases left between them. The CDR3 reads CAISESWRSFF. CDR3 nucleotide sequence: TGTGCCATCAGTGAGTCTTGGAGGTCTTTCTTT.

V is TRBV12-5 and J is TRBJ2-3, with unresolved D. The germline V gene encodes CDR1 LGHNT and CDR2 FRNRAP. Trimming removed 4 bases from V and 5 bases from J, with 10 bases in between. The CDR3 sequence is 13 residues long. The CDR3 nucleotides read TGTGCTAGTGGTTCCCCCAACGGAGATACGCAGTATTTT. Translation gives CASGSPNGDTQYF.

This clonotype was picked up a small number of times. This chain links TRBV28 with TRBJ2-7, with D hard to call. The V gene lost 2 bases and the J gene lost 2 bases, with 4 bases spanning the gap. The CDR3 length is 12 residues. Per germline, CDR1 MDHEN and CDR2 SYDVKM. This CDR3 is CASSLTAYEQYF. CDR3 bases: TGTGCCAGCAGTTTAACAGCCTACGAGCAGTACTTC.

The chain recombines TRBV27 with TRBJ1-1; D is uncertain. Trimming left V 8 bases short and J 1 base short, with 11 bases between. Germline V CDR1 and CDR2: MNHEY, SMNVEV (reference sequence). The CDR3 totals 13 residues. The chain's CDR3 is CASGLGRNTEAFF. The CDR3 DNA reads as TGTGCCAGCGGTCTTGGACGGAACACTGAAGCTTTCTTT.

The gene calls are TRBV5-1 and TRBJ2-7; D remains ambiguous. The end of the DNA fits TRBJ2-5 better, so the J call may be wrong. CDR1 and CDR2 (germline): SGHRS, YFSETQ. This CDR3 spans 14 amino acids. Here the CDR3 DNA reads TGCGCCAGCAGCTTCCCGGACGACCAAGAGACCCAGTACTTC. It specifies CASSFPDDQETQYF.

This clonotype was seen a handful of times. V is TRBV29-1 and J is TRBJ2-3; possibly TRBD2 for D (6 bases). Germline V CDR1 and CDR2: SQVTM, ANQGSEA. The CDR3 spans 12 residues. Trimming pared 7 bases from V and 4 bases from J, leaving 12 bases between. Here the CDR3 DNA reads TGCAGCGCCCTGACTAGTGCAGATACGCAGTATTTT. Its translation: CSALTSADTQYF.

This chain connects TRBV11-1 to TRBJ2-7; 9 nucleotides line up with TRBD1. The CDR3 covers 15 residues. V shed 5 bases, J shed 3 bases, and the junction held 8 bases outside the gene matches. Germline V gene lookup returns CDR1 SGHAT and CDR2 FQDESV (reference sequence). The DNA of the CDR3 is TGTGCCAGCAGCCACCAGACAGGGGGAAGCTACGAGCAGTACTTC. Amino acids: CASSHQTGGSYEQYF.

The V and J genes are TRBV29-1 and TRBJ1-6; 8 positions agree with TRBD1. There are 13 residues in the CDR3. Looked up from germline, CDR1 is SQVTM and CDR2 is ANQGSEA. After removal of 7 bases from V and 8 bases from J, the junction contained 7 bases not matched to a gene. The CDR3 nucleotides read TGCAGCGCACTGGAGGACAGGGATTCACCCCTCCACTTT. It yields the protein CSALEDRDSPLHF.

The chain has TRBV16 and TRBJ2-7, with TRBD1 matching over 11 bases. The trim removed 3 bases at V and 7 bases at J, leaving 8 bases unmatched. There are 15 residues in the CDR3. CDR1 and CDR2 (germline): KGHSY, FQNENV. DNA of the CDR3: TGTGCCAGCAGCCAGTTAGGACAGGGGGCGCGTGAGCAGTACTTC. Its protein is CASSQLGQGAREQYF.

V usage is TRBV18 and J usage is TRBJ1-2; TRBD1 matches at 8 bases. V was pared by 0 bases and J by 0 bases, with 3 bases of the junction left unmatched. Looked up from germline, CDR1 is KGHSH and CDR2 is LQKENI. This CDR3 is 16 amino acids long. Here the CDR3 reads CASSPPWTGSNYGYTF. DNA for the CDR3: TGTGCCAGCTCACCACCCTGGACAGGGTCTAACTATGGCTACACCTTC.

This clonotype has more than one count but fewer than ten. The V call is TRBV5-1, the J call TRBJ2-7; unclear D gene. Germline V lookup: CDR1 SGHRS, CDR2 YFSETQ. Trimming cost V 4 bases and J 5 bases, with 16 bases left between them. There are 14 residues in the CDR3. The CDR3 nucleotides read TGCGCCAGCAGCACTGTTGTGCCAGGAAACGAGCAGTACTTC. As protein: CASSTVVPGNEQYF.

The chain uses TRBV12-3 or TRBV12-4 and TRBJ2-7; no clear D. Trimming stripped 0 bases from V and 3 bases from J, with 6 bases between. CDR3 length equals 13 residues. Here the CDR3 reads CASSLAHGYEQYF. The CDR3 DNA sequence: TGTGCCAGCAGTTTAGCGCACGGCTACGAGCAGTACTTC.

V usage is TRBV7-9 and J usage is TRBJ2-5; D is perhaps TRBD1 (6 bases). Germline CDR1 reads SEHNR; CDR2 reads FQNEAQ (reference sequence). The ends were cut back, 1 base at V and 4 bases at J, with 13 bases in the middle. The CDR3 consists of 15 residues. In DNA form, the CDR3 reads TGTGCCAGCAGCTTAGGGGACACTAGGGGAGAGACCCAGTACTTC. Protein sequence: CASSLGDTRGETQYF.